The clone carrying this TCR beta chain was recorded a few times. What it recognizes is unknown. This CDR3 comprises 15 residues. The V end lost 1 base, the J end lost 3 bases, and 11 bases lay between the germline ends. Germline assignment: CDR1 SGHRS and CDR2 YFSETQ. The data were obtained in a study of T-cell reconstitution after alpha-beta-depleted transplantation in children. Study-level points and caveats: Newly produced T cells mostly provided counts and TCRbeta diversity after one year, as hyperexpanded clones declined. Reportedly, only several hundred clones from non-depleted graft cells drove alpha-beta T-cell counts at about two months.

The authors prepared the TCRbeta library with unique molecular identifiers. MiXCR was run by TCRdb on the PCR reads, yielding one entry per CDR3 protein. The sample carries a few hundred thousand distinct CDR3 sequences, 20% to 30% recorded once. This TCR derives from a boy younger than two with Wiskott-Aldrich syndrome, due to receive a stem cell transplant. V gene TRBV5-1 combines with J gene TRBJ1-5; tentative D call: TRBD1 (5 bases). The source material was PBMCs, sampled before TCRalphabeta/CD19-depleted stem cell transplant. The CDR3 sequence: CASSLLGGDNQPQHF. The CDR3 DNA reads TGCGCCAGCAGCTTGTTGGGAGGGGACAATCAGCCCCAGCATTTT.